This T cell receptor beta chain was identified during a study of cytomegalovirus exposure and HLA in healthy donors. Overall study results and limits: The study assumed roughly uniform donor sequencing depth for presence/absence analyses. An analysis that came later showed most CMV-associated TCR beta chains appearing HLA-restricted.

The J segment lost 4 bases and the V segment lost 3 bases, leaving 7 bases of the junction unmatched. Germline CDR1 reads LNHDA; CDR2 reads SQIVND (reference sequence). The CDR3 totals 15 residues. PCR employed 60 Vbeta and 13 Jbeta primers. The data were produced by immunoSEQ multiplex PCR, yet TCRdb's version contains in-frame clones alone and is incomplete. This listing includes about 210,000 clones. Concerning this clone itself: Its antigen is unidentified.

Sequenced material: PBMCs. This clonotype originated in a woman aged 25 to 39 in good health and CMV-seropositive. This chain joins TRBV19 and TRBJ2-7, with 9 bases that match TRBD1. CDR3 loop: CASSMGQGRVYEQYF. The CDR3, as DNA: TGTGCCAGTAGTATGGGACAGGGAAGAGTGTACGAGCAGTACTTC.